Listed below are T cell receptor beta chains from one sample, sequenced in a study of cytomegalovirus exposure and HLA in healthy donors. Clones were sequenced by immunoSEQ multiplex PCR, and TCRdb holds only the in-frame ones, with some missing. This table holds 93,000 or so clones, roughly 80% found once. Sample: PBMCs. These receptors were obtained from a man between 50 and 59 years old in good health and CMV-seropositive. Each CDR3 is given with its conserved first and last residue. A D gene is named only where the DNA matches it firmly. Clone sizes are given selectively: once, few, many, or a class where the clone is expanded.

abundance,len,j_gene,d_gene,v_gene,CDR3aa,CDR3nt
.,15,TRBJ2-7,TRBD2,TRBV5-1,CASSLGVAGGDEQYF,TGCGCCAGCAGCTTGGGAGTAGCGGGAGGGGACGAGCAGTACTTC
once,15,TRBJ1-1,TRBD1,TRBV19,CASSPLGQLNTEAFF,TGTGCCAGTAGTCCGTTGGGACAGCTAAACACTGAAGCTTTCTTT
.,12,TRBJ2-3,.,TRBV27,CASSPERYTQYF,TGTGCCAGCAGCCCAGAGAGGTATACGCAGTATTTT
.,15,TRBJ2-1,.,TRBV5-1,CASSLGGALYNEQFF,TGCGCCAGCAGCTTGGGCGGAGCTTTATACAATGAGCAGTTCTTC
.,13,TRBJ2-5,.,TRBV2,CASSVGTGETQYF,TGTGCCAGCAGTGTAGGGACTGGGGAGACCCAGTACTTC
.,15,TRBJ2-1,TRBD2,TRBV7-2,CASSLVAGGGNEQFF,TGTGCCAGCAGCTTAGTTGCGGGAGGGGGGAATGAGCAGTTCTTC
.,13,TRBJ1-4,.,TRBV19,CASSTSGREKLFF,TGTGCCAGTAGTACTTCTGGGAGGGAAAAACTGTTTTTT
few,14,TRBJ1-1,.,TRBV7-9,CASSQTGFNTEAFF,TGTGCCAGCAGCCAGACAGGCTTCAACACTGAAGCTTTCTTT
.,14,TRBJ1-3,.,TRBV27,CASSLTSPGNTIYF,TGTGCCAGCAGTTTAACTTCCCCTGGAAACACCATATATTTT
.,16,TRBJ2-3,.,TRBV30,CAWSVLDNGVADTQYF,TGTGCCTGGAGTGTATTAGATAACGGTGTTGCAGATACGCAGTATTTT
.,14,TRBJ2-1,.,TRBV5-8,CASSLAIMANEQFF,TGTGCCAGCAGCTTGGCCATTATGGCCAATGAGCAGTTCTTC
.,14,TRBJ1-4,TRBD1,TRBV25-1,CASAAQGANEKLFF,TGTGCCAGCGCCGCTCAGGGGGCTAATGAAAAACTGTTTTTT
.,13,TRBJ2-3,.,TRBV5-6,CASSFSGTDTQYF,TGTGCCAGCAGCTTTTCCGGCACAGATACGCAGTATTTT
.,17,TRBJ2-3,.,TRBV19,CASTGETGVAGTDTQYF,TGTGCCAGTACCGGAGAGACGGGGGTAGCGGGCACAGATACGCAGTATTTT
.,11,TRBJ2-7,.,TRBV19,CASSANYEQYF,TGTGCCAGCAGTGCGAATTACGAGCAGTACTTC
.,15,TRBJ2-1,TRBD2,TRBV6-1,CASSPGLAGVYEQFF,TGTGCCAGCAGCCCGGGACTAGCGGGAGTCTATGAGCAGTTCTTC
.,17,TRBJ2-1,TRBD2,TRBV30,CAWEGSRTSQSYNEQFF,TGTGCCTGGGAGGGTTCCCGGACTAGCCAATCCTACAATGAGCAGTTCTTC
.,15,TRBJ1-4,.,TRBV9,CASSIGTLSNEKLFF,TGTGCCAGCAGCATCGGGACACTTTCTAATGAAAAACTGTTTTTT
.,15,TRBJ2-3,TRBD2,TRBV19,CASSISGTSADTQYF,TGTGCCAGTAGTATTTCGGGGACTAGCGCAGATACGCAGTATTTT
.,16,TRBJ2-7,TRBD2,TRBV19,CASSKSGTSGNYEQYF,TGTGCCAGTAGCAAGAGCGGGACTAGCGGAAACTACGAGCAGTACTTC
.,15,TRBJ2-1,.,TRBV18,CASSSIVGGSNEQFF,TGTGCCAGCTCATCTATAGTCGGAGGTTCGAATGAGCAGTTCTTC
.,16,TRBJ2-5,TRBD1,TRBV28,CASSTPGQGRQMIQYF,TGTGCCAGCAGCACTCCGGGACAGGGGCGCCAGATGATCCAGTACTTC
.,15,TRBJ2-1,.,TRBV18,CASSPIDSSYNEQFF,TGTGCCAGCTCACCTATAGACAGCTCCTACAATGAGCAGTTCTTC
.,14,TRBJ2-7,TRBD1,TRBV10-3,CAIRSRGQAGEQYF,TGTGCCATCCGATCCCGAGGACAGGCTGGCGAGCAGTACTTC
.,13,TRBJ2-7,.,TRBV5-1,CASSLETVREQYF,TGCGCCAGCAGCTTGGAGACAGTGCGGGAGCAGTACTTC
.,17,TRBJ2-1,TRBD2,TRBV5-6,CASSLSPGLAPYNEQFF,TGTGCCAGCAGCTTGTCACCGGGACTAGCGCCGTACAATGAGCAGTTCTTC
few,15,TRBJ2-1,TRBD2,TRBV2,CASSGLAGAYNEQFF,TGTGCCAGCAGTGGACTAGCGGGAGCCTACAATGAGCAGTTCTTC
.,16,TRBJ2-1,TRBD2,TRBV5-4,CASSKRLAGGRNEQFF,TGTGCCAGCAGCAAAAGACTAGCGGGAGGCCGCAATGAGCAGTTCTTC
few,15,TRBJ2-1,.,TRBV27,CASSLSMGSYNEQFF,TGTGCCAGCAGTCTTAGCATGGGCTCCTACAATGAGCAGTTCTTC
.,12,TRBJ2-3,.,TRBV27,CASSFLADTQYF,TGTGCCAGCAGTTTTCTAGCGGATACGCAGTATTTT
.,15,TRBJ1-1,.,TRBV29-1,CSVEGETGMNTEAFF,TGCAGCGTTGAAGGGGAAACAGGGATGAACACTGAAGCTTTCTTT
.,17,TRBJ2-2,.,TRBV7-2,CASSLDMAVANTGELFF,TGTGCCAGCAGCTTAGATATGGCAGTTGCGAACACCGGGGAGCTGTTTTTT
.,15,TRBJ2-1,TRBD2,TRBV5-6,CASSHTPSGENEQFF,TGTGCCAGCAGCCACACCCCCAGCGGGGAGAATGAGCAGTTCTTC
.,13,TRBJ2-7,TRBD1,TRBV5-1,CASSLQGAEEQYF,TGCGCCAGCAGCCTACAGGGGGCGGAGGAGCAGTACTTC
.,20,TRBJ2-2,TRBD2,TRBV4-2,CASSQGSGGLAGHNTGELFF,TGTGCCAGCAGCCAAGGAAGTGGGGGACTAGCGGGACATAACACCGGGGAGCTGTTTTTT
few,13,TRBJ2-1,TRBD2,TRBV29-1,CSFSGSSYNEQFF,TGCAGCTTTAGCGGGAGCAGTTACAATGAGCAGTTCTTC
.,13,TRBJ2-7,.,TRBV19,CASSTGRGYEQYF,TGTGCCAGTAGTACGGGGAGGGGGTACGAGCAGTACTTC
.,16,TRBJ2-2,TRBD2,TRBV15,CATSREGRVSTGELFF,TGTGCCACCAGCAGAGAAGGGAGGGTGAGCACCGGGGAGCTGTTTTTT
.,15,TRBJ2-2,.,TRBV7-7,CASSPGLMNTGELFF,TGTGCCAGCAGCCCGGGACTCATGAACACCGGGGAGCTGTTTTTT
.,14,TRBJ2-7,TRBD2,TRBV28,CASRSGLAGDFQYF,TGTGCCAGCAGAAGCGGATTAGCGGGAGACTTTCAGTACTTC
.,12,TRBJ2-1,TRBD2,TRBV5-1,CASSFSGREQFF,TGCGCCAGCAGCTTTAGCGGGAGGGAGCAGTTCTTC
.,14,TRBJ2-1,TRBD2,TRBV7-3,CASSTIAGSNEQFF,TGTGCCAGCAGCACCATAGCGGGAAGTAATGAGCAGTTCTTC
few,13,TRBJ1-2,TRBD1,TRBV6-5,CASSSRDSYGYTF,TGTGCCAGCAGTTCCCGGGACAGCTATGGCTACACCTTC
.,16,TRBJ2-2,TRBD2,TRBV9,CASSSGLAGLKGLLFF,TGTGCCAGCAGCTCGGGACTAGCGGGCCTTAAGGGTTTGCTGTTTTTT
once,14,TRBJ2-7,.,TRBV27,CASSPHGGLYEQYF,TGTGCCAGCAGTCCTCACGGGGGGCTTTACGAGCAGTACTTC